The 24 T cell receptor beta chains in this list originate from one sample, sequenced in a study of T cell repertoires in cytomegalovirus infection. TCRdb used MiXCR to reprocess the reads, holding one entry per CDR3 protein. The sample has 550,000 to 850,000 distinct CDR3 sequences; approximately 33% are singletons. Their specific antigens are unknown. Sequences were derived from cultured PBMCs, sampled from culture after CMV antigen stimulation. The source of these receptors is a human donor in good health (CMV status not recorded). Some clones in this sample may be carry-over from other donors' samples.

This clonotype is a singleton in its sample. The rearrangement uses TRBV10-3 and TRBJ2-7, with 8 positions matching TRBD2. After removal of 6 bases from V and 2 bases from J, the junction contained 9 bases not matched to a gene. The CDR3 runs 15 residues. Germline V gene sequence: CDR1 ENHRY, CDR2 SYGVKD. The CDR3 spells CAISRLAGGPYEQYF. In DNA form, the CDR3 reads TGTGCCATCAGCAGGCTGGCGGGAGGCCCCTACGAGCAGTACTTC.

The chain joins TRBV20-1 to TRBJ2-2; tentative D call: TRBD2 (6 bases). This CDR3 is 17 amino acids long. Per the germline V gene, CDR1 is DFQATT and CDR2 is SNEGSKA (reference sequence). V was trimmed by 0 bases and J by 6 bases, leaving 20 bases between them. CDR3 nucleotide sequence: TGCAGTGCTAGAGACTTGTCGGACGGGGGAACGGCCGGGGAGCTGTTTTTT. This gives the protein CSARDLSDGGTAGELFF.

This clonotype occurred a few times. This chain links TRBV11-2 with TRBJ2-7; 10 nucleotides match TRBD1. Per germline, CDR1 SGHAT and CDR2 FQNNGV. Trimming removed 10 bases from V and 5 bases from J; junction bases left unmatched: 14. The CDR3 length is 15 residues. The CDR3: CAILSADRGRNEQYF. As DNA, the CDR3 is TGTGCCATCCTCTCTGCGGACAGGGGGAGAAACGAGCAGTACTTC.

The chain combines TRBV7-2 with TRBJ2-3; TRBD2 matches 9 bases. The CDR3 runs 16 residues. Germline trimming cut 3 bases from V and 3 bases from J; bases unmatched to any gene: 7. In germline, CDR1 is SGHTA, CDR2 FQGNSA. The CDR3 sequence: CASSFAGGRGTDTQYF. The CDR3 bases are TGTGCCAGCAGCTTTGCGGGCGGGAGGGGAACAGATACGCAGTATTTT.

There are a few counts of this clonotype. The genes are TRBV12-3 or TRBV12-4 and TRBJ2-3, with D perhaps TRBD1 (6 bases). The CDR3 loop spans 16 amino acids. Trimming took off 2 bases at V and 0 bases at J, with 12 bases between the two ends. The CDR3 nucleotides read TGTGCCAGCAGTTTAAGGACAGCGACTAGCACAGATACGCAGTATTTT. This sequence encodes CASSLRTATSTDTQYF.

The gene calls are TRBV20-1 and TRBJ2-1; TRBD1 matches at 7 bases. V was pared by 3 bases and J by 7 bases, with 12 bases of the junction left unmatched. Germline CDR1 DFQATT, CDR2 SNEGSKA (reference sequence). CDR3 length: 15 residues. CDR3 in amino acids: CSARDRMKPGNEQFF. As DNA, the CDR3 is TGCAGTGCTAGGGACAGGATGAAGCCGGGAAATGAGCAGTTCTTC.

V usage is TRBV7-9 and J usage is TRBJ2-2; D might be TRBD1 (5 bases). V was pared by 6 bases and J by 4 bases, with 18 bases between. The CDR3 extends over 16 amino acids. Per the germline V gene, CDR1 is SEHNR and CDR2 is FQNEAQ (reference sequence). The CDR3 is CASRPRVFGPTGELFF. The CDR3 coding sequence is TGTGCCAGCAGGCCCAGGGTCTTTGGCCCCACCGGGGAGCTGTTTTTT.

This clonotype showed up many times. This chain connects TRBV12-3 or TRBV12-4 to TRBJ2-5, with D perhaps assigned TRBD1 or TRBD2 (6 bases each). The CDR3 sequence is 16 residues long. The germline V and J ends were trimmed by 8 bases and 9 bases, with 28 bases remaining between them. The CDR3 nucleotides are TGTGCCAGCGGAGGGCTGGACAGACTCAACCTGTTGGCCCAGTACTTC. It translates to CASGGLDRLNLLAQYF.

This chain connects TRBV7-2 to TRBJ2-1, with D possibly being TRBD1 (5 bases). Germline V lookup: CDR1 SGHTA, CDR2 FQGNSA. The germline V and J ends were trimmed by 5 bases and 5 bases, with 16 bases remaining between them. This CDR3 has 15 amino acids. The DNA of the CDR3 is TGTGCCAGCAGCCCCTCCCGTCGCAGGGACAATGAGCAGTTCTTC. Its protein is CASSPSRRRDNEQFF.

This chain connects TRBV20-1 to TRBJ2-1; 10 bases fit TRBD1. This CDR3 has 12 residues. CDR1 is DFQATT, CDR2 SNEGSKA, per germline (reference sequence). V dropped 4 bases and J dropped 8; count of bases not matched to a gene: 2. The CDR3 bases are TGCAGTGCTAAGGACAGGGGGGATGAGCAGTTCTTC. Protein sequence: CSAKDRGDEQFF.

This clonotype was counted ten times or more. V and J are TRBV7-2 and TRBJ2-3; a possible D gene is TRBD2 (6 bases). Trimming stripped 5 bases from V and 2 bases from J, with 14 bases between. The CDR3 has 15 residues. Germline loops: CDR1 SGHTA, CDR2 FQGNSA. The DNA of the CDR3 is TGTGCCAGCAGCCCGGTAGGAGGGACCACAGATACGCAGTATTTT. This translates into CASSPVGGTTDTQYF.

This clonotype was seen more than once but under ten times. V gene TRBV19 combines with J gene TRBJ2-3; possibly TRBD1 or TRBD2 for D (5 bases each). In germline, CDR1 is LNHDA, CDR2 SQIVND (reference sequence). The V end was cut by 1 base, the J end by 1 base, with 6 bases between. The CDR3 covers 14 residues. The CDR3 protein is CASSIAGRTDTQYF. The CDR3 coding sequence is TGTGCCAGTAGTATAGCGGGGCGCACAGATACGCAGTATTTT.

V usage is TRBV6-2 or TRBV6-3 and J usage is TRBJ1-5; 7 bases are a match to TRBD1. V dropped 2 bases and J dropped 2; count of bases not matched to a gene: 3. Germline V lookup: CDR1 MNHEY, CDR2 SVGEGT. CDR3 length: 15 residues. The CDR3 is CASSYQGGGNQPQHF. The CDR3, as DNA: TGTGCCAGCAGTTACCAAGGGGGCGGCAATCAGCCCCAGCATTTT.

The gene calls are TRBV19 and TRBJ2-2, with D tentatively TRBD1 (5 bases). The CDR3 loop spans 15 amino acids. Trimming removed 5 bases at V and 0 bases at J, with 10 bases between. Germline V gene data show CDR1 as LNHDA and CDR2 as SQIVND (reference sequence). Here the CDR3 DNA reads TGTGCCAGTAGTGGGGCCGGCGCGAACACCGGGGAGCTGTTTTTT. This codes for CASSGAGANTGELFF.

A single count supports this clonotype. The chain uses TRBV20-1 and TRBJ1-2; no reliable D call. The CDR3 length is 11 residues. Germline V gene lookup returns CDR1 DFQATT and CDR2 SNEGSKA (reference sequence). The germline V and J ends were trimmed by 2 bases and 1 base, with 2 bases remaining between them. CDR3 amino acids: CSARNNYGYTF. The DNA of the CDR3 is TGCAGTGCTAGAAATAACTATGGCTACACCTTC.

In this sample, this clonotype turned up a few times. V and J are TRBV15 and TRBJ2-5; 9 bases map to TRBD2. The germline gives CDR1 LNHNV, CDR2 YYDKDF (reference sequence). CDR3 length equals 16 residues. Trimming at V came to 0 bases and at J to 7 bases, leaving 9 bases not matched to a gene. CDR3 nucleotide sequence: TGTGCCACCAGCAGAGACCTAGCGGGAACCGGGTGGACCCAGTACTTC. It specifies CATSRDLAGTGWTQYF.

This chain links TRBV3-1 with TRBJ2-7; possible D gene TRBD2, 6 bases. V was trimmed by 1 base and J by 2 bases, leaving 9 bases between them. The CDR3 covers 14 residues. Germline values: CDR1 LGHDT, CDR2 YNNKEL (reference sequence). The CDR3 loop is CASSQAGLPYEQYF. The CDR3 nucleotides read TGTGCCAGCAGCCAAGCGGGACTTCCCTACGAGCAGTACTTC.

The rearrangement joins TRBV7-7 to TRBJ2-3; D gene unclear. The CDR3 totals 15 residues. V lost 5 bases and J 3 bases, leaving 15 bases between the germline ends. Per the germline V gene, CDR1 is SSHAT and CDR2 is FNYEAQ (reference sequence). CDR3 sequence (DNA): TGTGCCAGCAGCATCGGCTCGCCAGGAACAGATACGCAGTATTTT. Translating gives CASSIGSPGTDTQYF.

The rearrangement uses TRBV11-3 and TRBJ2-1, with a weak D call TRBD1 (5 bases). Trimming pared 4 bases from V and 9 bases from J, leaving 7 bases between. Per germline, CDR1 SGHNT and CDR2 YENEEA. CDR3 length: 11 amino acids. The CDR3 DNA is TGTGCCAGCAGCTCGGACACTGAGCAGTTCTTC. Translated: CASSSDTEQFF.

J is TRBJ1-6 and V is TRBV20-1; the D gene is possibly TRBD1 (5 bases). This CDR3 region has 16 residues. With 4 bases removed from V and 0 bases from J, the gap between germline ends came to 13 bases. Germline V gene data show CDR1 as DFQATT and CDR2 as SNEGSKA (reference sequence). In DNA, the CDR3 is TGCAGTGCTATTAAGCAGGGTAGCTCCTATAATTCACCCCTCCACTTT. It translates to CSAIKQGSSYNSPLHF.

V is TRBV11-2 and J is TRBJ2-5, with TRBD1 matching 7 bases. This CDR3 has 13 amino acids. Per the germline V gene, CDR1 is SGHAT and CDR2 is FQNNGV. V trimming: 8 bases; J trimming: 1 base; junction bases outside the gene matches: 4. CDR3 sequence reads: CASGTGVQETQYF. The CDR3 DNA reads TGTGCCAGCGGCACAGGGGTCCAAGAGACCCAGTACTTC.

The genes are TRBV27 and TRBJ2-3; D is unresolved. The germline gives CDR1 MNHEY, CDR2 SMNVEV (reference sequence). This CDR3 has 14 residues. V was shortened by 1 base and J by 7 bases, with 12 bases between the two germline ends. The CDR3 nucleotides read TGTGCCAGCAGTTTATGGAGTCGGAGTAATACGCAGTATTTT. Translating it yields CASSLWSRSNTQYF.

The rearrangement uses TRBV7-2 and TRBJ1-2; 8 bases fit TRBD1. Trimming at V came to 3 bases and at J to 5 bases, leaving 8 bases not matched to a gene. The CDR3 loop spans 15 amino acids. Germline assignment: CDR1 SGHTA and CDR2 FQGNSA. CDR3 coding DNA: TGTGCCAGCAGCTTTTCAGGGGGCGAGGGGTATGGCTACACCTTC. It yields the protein CASSFSGGEGYGYTF.

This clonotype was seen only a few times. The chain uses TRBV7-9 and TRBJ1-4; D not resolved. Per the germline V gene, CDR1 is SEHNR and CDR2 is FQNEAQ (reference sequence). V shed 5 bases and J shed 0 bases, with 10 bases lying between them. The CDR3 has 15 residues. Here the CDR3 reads CASSDHSPTNEKLFF. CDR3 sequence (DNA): TGTGCCAGCAGCGATCACAGCCCAACTAATGAAAAACTGTTTTTT.